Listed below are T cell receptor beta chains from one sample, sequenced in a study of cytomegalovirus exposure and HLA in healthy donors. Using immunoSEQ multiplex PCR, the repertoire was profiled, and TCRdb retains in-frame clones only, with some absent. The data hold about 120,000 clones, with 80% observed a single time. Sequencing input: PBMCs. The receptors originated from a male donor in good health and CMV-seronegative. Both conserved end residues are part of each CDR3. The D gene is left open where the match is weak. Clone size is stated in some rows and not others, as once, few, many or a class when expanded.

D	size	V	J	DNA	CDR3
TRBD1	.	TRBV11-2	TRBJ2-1	TGTGCCAGCAGCTTGACAGGGGGCGTTGAGCAGTTCTTC	CASSLTGGVEQFF
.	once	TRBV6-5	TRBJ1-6	TGTGCCAGCACCCTATTGGGAGGTTCACCCCTCCACTTT	CASTLLGGSPLHF
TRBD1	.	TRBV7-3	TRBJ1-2	TGTGCCAGCAGCCGCGGACAGGGCAACTATGGCTACACCTTC	CASSRGQGNYGYTF
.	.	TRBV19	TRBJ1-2	TGTGCCAGTAGTATTCGGGAGAACTATGGCTACACCTTC	CASSIRENYGYTF
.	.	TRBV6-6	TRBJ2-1	TGTGCCAGCAGTAACCGAGGGAATGAGCAGTTCTTC	CASSNRGNEQFF
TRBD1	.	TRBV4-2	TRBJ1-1	TGTGCCAGCAGCCAAGAGGCAGGGGGCTTTTTAAACACTGAAGCTTTCTTT	CASSQEAGGFLNTEAFF
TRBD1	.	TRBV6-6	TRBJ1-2	TGTGCCAGCAGTTACTCGACAGGGGGCTATGGCTACACCTTC	CASSYSTGGYGYTF
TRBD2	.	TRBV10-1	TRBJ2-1	TGCGCCAGCAGTGAGTCGTATGCGGGGGGACACTCCTACAATGAGCAGTTCTTC	CASSESYAGGHSYNEQFF
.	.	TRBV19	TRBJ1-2	TGTGCCAGTTCTACATCTACAGGGCACTATGGCTACACCTTC	CASSTSTGHYGYTF
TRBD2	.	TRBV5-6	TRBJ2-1	TGTGCCAGCAGCTTGGAGGGCGGGAGCTTCCACAATGAGCAGTTCTTC	CASSLEGGSFHNEQFF
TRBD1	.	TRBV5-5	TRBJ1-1	TGTGCCAGCAGTCGGCGGACAGGGAACACTGAAGCTTTCTTT	CASSRRTGNTEAFF
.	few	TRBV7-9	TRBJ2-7	TGTTCCAGCAGCTTATTAGGGGGATACGAGCAGTACTTC	CSSSLLGGYEQYF
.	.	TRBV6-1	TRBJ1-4	TGTGCCAGCAGTGTCGACAGTTTCGTTAATGAAAAACTGTTTTTT	CASSVDSFVNEKLFF
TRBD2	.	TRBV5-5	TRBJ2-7	TGTGCCAGCAGCCCCCGGGACTACGCCTCCTACGAGCAGTACTTC	CASSPRDYASYEQYF
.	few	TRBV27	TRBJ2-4	TGTGCCAGCCCCCGACCGACAGCCAAAAACAGTCAGTACTTC	CASPRPTAKNSQYF
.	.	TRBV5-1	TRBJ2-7	TGCGCCAGCAGCTTGGTTGTGGGAGGCTACGAGCAGTACTTC	CASSLVVGGYEQYF
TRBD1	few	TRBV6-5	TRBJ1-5	TGTGCCAGCAGTATATTGGACAGGATGGATTTT	CASSILDRMDF
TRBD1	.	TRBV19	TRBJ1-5	TGTGCCAGTAGTTTGGGACAGTTATACCGCAATCAGCCCCAGCATTTT	CASSLGQLYRNQPQHF
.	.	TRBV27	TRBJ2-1	TGTGCCAGCAGTTTCTCCTCCGGGGTAGGCTACAATGAGCAGTTCTTC	CASSFSSGVGYNEQFF
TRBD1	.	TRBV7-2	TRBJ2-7	TGTGCCAGCAGCTACGGACAGGGGGATGGTTACGAGCAGTACTTC	CASSYGQGDGYEQYF
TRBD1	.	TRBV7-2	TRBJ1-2	TGTGCCAGCAGCCCTCGGACAGGGGATGGCTACACCTTC	CASSPRTGDGYTF
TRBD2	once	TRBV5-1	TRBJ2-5	TGCGCCAGCAGCGTAGGACTAGCGAGAAACCAAGAGACCCAGTACTTC	CASSVGLARNQETQYF
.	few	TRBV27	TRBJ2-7	TGTGCCAGCCGTTCAGGGCAGTTGGAAGAGCAGTACTTC	CASRSGQLEEQYF
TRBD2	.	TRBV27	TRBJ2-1	TGTGCCAGCAGCCCAGCGGGAGGGCCGCTCCGAACCTACAATGAGCAGTTCTTC	CASSPAGGPLRTYNEQFF
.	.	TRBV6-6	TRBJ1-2	TGTGCCAGCAGTCCCAGGACACAGAACTATGGCTACACCTTC	CASSPRTQNYGYTF
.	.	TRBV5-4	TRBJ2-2	TGTGCCAGCAGCTTCCGGACAGAAACCGGGGAGCTGTTTTTT	CASSFRTETGELFF